This record looks at one TCR beta chain sequence and its context. Germline CDR1 SGHAT, CDR2 FQNNGV. V was shortened by 6 bases and J by 9 bases, with 24 bases between the two germline ends. The CDR3 is 15 residues long. This specimen belongs to a study of T cell responses to AZD1222 COVID-19 vaccine. Assay: immunoSEQ multiplex PCR; the TCRdb copy retains only in-frame clones and omits some. The repertoire holds about 81,000 clones, around 90% seen once, with 9.5% to 13% in the top ten. The V call is TRBV11-2, the J call TRBJ2-7; D is possibly TRBD1 (6 bases). This TCR was recovered from an adult who received the AZD1222 COVID-19 vaccine. Specimen: peripheral blood, collected 28 days after the second AZD1222 dose. CDR3 residues: CASSPNTGRGMRQYF. The CDR3 coding sequence is TGTGCCAGCAGTCCTAATACAGGGCGTGGTATGCGGCAGTACTTC.